This T cell receptor beta chain was recorded in a study of blood T cell repertoires in COVID-19. This CDR3 has 17 residues. The germline V and J ends were trimmed by 4 bases and 0 bases, with 16 bases remaining between them. Per the germline V gene, CDR1 is KGHSH and CDR2 is LQKENI. Original handling: Amplification of reference gene primers provided the estimated nucleated cell counts. The repertoire was sequenced with immunoSEQ multiplex PCR; TCRdb's copy has only in-frame clones and lacks some. The V and J calls and clone size are taken from that table; D and trimming were inferred from the DNA. The sample carries about 380,000 clones, over 65% recorded once.

The rearrangement joins TRBV18 to TRBJ1-3; D may be TRBD1 (5 bases). The sequenced sample consisted of peripheral blood. This receptor was identified in a human donor with acute or convalescent COVID-19. The donor label of this sample is uncertain. The CDR3 here is CASSQDLQTVSGNTIYF. Here the CDR3 DNA reads TGTGCCAGCTCACAAGACTTACAGACAGTCTCTGGAAACACCATATATTTT.